The T cell receptor (beta chain) under discussion was sequenced for a study of T cells in narcolepsy. Concerning this clone: Its antigen is not identified.

Study-level points and caveats: Healthy controls reportedly lacked the autoreactive clonotypes serially found in patients' blood.

This table comes from immunoSEQ multiplex PCR, and its TCRdb copy is limited to in-frame clones, with some not included. Of some 30,000 clones listed, 60% to 85% are singletons. The CDR3 runs 15 residues. Germline V lookup: CDR1 MNHEY, CDR2 SVGAGI. Trimming took 5 bases from V and 6 from J; bases not matched to a gene: 5. Sequencing input: memory (CD45RA-) CD4+ T cells from blood. The gene calls are TRBV6-5 and TRBJ1-5, with 12 bases that match TRBD1. The receptor's source is a human donor in good health. CDR3 in amino acids: CASSAGTGGSQPQHF. The CDR3 DNA sequence: TGTGCCAGCAGTGCCGGGACAGGGGGCAGTCAGCCCCAGCATTTT.